Reported below is one T cell receptor beta chain. No antigen is known for it. This record comes from a study of post-analysis software for immune sequencing data. Study information: Included among the disease courses, which were recorded for the cohort, were relapsing-remitting, secondary progressive and progressive-relapsing multiple sclerosis. Study-wide results and limits: In patients, TRBV5-6, TRBV5-1 and TRBV20-1 belonged to roughly five TRBV segments found more frequently than in controls. F measure clustering grouped samples strongly by preparation batch. Relative to controls, patients with multiple sclerosis showed significantly lower normalized Chao1 diversity.

Per the germline V gene, CDR1 is LNHNV and CDR2 is YYDKDF (reference sequence). CDR3 length equals 12 residues. Trimming took 0 bases from V and 4 from J, leaving 3 bases between them. Unique molecular identifiers were present in the TCR beta cDNA libraries. The source material, roughly 0.9 to 11 million T cells, gave rise to about 490,000 cDNA molecules. TCRdb reprocessed the PCR reads with MiXCR, giving one entry per CDR3 protein. The sample yields roughly 650,000 distinct CDR3 sequences, more than 50% seen once. Material for sequencing was blood. The chain links TRBV15 to TRBJ1-2; no clear D. The receptor comes from a girl aged 2 to 10 with multiple sclerosis. DNA for the CDR3: TGTGCCACCAGCAGAGATCTCTATGGCTACACCTTC. Encoded protein: CATSRDLYGYTF.